Listed below are T cell receptor beta chains from one sample, sequenced in a study of cytomegalovirus exposure and HLA in healthy donors. The repertoire was sequenced with immunoSEQ multiplex PCR; TCRdb's copy has only in-frame clones and lacks some. The data contain 150,000 to 200,000 clones, more than 65% of them singletons. Material for sequencing was PBMCs. All receptors come from a woman younger than 30 in good health and CMV-seropositive. The CDR3 runs from the conserved cysteine through the conserved F or W. Each record gives: J gene, CDR3 length, V gene, clone size, D gene, CDR3 protein, CDR3 DNA. D genes are given only for firm matches. The size field is filled for only some rows; it gives once, few, many or a size class.

J gene: TRBJ2-5
CDR3 length: 16
V gene: TRBV4-1
clone size: -
D gene: TRBD2
CDR3 protein: CASSQDYSGLQETQYF
CDR3 DNA: TGCGCCAGCAGCCAAGATTACTCGGGACTACAAGAGACCCAGTACTTC

J gene: TRBJ1-2
CDR3 length: 13
V gene: TRBV29-1
clone size: -
D gene: TRBD1
CDR3 protein: CSVGPRQGYGYTF
CDR3 DNA: TGCAGCGTTGGTCCCCGACAGGGCTATGGCTACACCTTC

J gene: TRBJ1-1
CDR3 length: 18
V gene: TRBV14
clone size: -
D gene: -
CDR3 protein: CASSQDLVGGLTNTEAFF
CDR3 DNA: TGTGCCAGCAGCCAAGATCTTGTTGGAGGACTGACGAACACTGAAGCTTTCTTT

J gene: TRBJ2-3
CDR3 length: 15
V gene: TRBV9
clone size: -
D gene: -
CDR3 protein: CASSEGTAGRDTQYF
CDR3 DNA: TGTGCCAGCAGCGAGGGGACGGCGGGGAGAGATACGCAGTATTTT

J gene: TRBJ1-2
CDR3 length: 10
V gene: TRBV29-1
clone size: many
D gene: -
CDR3 protein: CSVDSYGYTF
CDR3 DNA: TGCAGCGTTGACAGCTATGGCTACACCTTC

J gene: TRBJ2-7
CDR3 length: 14
V gene: TRBV7-9
clone size: -
D gene: TRBD1
CDR3 protein: CASSRGGQGHEQYF
CDR3 DNA: TGTGCCAGCAGCCGTGGGGGACAGGGCCACGAGCAGTACTTC

J gene: TRBJ2-1
CDR3 length: 13
V gene: TRBV19
clone size: -
D gene: -
CDR3 protein: CASSPSSYNEQFF
CDR3 DNA: TGTGCCAGTAGTCCCAGCTCCTACAATGAGCAGTTCTTC

J gene: TRBJ2-2
CDR3 length: 16
V gene: TRBV5-6
clone size: -
D gene: TRBD2
CDR3 protein: CASSLPASGFTGELFF
CDR3 DNA: TGTGCCAGCAGCTTACCGGCTAGCGGGTTTACCGGGGAGCTGTTTTTT

J gene: TRBJ2-1
CDR3 length: 17
V gene: TRBV5-8
clone size: -
D gene: TRBD2
CDR3 protein: CASSLVRGSGGYNEQFF
CDR3 DNA: TGTGCCAGCAGCTTGGTCCGTGGTAGCGGGGGCTACAATGAGCAGTTCTTC

J gene: TRBJ2-1
CDR3 length: 13
V gene: TRBV11-2
clone size: -
D gene: TRBD2
CDR3 protein: CASSLLGRGEQFF
CDR3 DNA: TGTGCCAGCAGCCTCCTGGGGCGGGGGGAGCAGTTCTTC

J gene: TRBJ1-2
CDR3 length: 19
V gene: TRBV7-7
clone size: -
D gene: -
CDR3 protein: CASIKLRKPNAGPLGGYTF
CDR3 DNA: TGTGCCAGCATCAAATTACGGAAGCCCAACGCTGGGCCCCTCGGAGGCTACACCTTC

J gene: TRBJ1-2
CDR3 length: 14
V gene: TRBV27
clone size: few
D gene: TRBD1
CDR3 protein: CASSFGTGIYGYTF
CDR3 DNA: TGTGCCAGCAGTTTCGGGACAGGGATCTATGGCTACACCTTC

J gene: TRBJ1-2
CDR3 length: 14
V gene: TRBV5-1
clone size: -
D gene: TRBD1
CDR3 protein: CASSLGQGNGRYTF
CDR3 DNA: TGCGCCAGCAGCTTGGGACAGGGTAATGGGCGCTACACCTTC

J gene: TRBJ2-1
CDR3 length: 16
V gene: TRBV5-1
clone size: -
D gene: -
CDR3 protein: CASSPGPETGTNEQFF
CDR3 DNA: TGCGCCAGCAGCCCGGGCCCCGAGACAGGGACTAATGAGCAGTTCTTC

J gene: TRBJ2-5
CDR3 length: 13
V gene: TRBV7-7
clone size: once
D gene: -
CDR3 protein: CASSSGVGETQYF
CDR3 DNA: TGTGCCAGCAGCTCTGGAGTAGGAGAGACCCAGTACTTC

J gene: TRBJ1-2
CDR3 length: 14
V gene: TRBV27
clone size: few
D gene: -
CDR3 protein: CASSSWLQGYGYTF
CDR3 DNA: TGTGCCAGCAGTTCTTGGCTACAGGGCTATGGCTACACCTTC

J gene: TRBJ2-7
CDR3 length: 13
V gene: TRBV19
clone size: -
D gene: -
CDR3 protein: CASSDWNSYEQYF
CDR3 DNA: TGTGCCAGTAGCGACTGGAACTCCTACGAGCAGTACTTC

J gene: TRBJ2-7
CDR3 length: 20
V gene: TRBV23-1
clone size: few
D gene: TRBD2
CDR3 protein: CASSQLTQGLAGGYSYEQYF
CDR3 DNA: TGCGCCAGCAGTCAGCTAACTCAGGGACTAGCGGGGGGTTACTCCTACGAGCAGTACTTC

J gene: TRBJ2-1
CDR3 length: 16
V gene: TRBV7-3
clone size: -
D gene: TRBD2
CDR3 protein: CASSSGLAGGQGEQFF
CDR3 DNA: TGTGCCAGCAGCTCGGGACTAGCGGGGGGCCAAGGTGAGCAGTTCTTC

J gene: TRBJ2-4
CDR3 length: 17
V gene: TRBV7-6
clone size: few
D gene: TRBD1
CDR3 protein: CASSTTGTGVTKNIQYF
CDR3 DNA: TGTGCCAGCAGCACAACCGGGACAGGGGTGACCAAAAACATTCAGTACTTC

J gene: TRBJ2-5
CDR3 length: 15
V gene: TRBV6-5
clone size: -
D gene: TRBD2
CDR3 protein: CASRTTGTSRETQYF
CDR3 DNA: TGTGCCAGCAGAACGACCGGGACTAGCAGGGAGACCCAGTACTTC

J gene: TRBJ2-1
CDR3 length: 14
V gene: TRBV2
clone size: few
D gene: -
CDR3 protein: CASNMRQGRNEQFF
CDR3 DNA: TGTGCCAGCAATATGAGGCAGGGGAGAAATGAGCAGTTCTTC

J gene: TRBJ2-7
CDR3 length: 15
V gene: TRBV27
clone size: once
D gene: -
CDR3 protein: CASSFNPVVAGEQYF
CDR3 DNA: TGTGCCAGCAGTTTCAATCCGGTGGTCGCGGGGGAGCAGTACTTC

J gene: TRBJ1-1
CDR3 length: 14
V gene: TRBV2
clone size: -
D gene: -
CDR3 protein: CASRPDGGSSEAFF
CDR3 DNA: TGTGCCAGCAGACCAGATGGAGGGTCCTCTGAAGCTTTCTTT

J gene: TRBJ1-1
CDR3 length: 13
V gene: TRBV6-1
clone size: -
D gene: TRBD1
CDR3 protein: CASSEEHRGRAFF
CDR3 DNA: TGTGCCAGCAGTGAGGAACACAGGGGGCGAGCTTTCTTT

J gene: TRBJ1-1
CDR3 length: 13
V gene: TRBV2
clone size: once
D gene: -
CDR3 protein: CASSVLMNTEAFF
CDR3 DNA: TGTGCCAGCAGTGTCCTTATGAACACTGAAGCTTTCTTT

J gene: TRBJ1-4
CDR3 length: 14
V gene: TRBV7-2
clone size: -
D gene: TRBD1
CDR3 protein: CASSWTGTNEKLFF
CDR3 DNA: TGTGCCAGCAGCTGGACAGGAACTAATGAAAAACTGTTTTTT

J gene: TRBJ2-1
CDR3 length: 15
V gene: TRBV27
clone size: -
D gene: -
CDR3 protein: CASRLGVSSYNEQFF
CDR3 DNA: TGTGCCAGCAGACTCGGGGTTAGCTCCTACAATGAGCAGTTCTTC

J gene: TRBJ1-2
CDR3 length: 13
V gene: TRBV28
clone size: -
D gene: -
CDR3 protein: CASSSQGYYGYTF
CDR3 DNA: TGTGCCAGCAGTTCGCAGGGGTACTATGGCTACACCTTC

J gene: TRBJ2-7
CDR3 length: 14
V gene: TRBV28
clone size: -
D gene: TRBD1
CDR3 protein: CASSGTGSSYEQYF
CDR3 DNA: TGTGCCAGCAGTGGGACAGGCAGCTCCTACGAGCAGTACTTC

J gene: TRBJ1-4
CDR3 length: 14
V gene: TRBV4-2
clone size: -
D gene: TRBD1
CDR3 protein: CASSPGQVGEKLFF
CDR3 DNA: TGTGCCAGCAGCCCGGGACAGGTCGGTGAAAAACTGTTTTTT

J gene: TRBJ1-5
CDR3 length: 14
V gene: TRBV19
clone size: -
D gene: -
CDR3 protein: CASDSRGSYQPQHF
CDR3 DNA: TGTGCCAGTGACTCCAGGGGATCATATCAGCCCCAGCATTTT

J gene: TRBJ1-6
CDR3 length: 16
V gene: TRBV11-1
clone size: -
D gene: TRBD1
CDR3 protein: CASSLEGGGILSPLHF
CDR3 DNA: TGTGCCAGCAGCTTAGAAGGGGGCGGCATCTTGTCACCCCTCCACTTT

J gene: TRBJ1-5
CDR3 length: 15
V gene: TRBV2
clone size: -
D gene: -
CDR3 protein: CASTPEQGLSQPQHF
CDR3 DNA: TGTGCCAGCACCCCAGAACAGGGCTTAAGTCAGCCCCAGCATTTT

J gene: TRBJ1-2
CDR3 length: 15
V gene: TRBV18
clone size: -
D gene: -
CDR3 protein: CASSLPEVGNYGYTF
CDR3 DNA: TGTGCCAGCTCACTCCCGGAGGTGGGCAACTATGGCTACACCTTC

J gene: TRBJ1-1
CDR3 length: 17
V gene: TRBV7-9
clone size: -
D gene: TRBD1
CDR3 protein: CASSLGWGQGLNTEAFF
CDR3 DNA: TGTGCCAGCAGCTTAGGGTGGGGACAGGGTTTGAACACTGAAGCTTTCTTT

J gene: TRBJ1-1
CDR3 length: 15
V gene: TRBV11-2
clone size: -
D gene: TRBD1
CDR3 protein: CASSPRQGMNTEAFF
CDR3 DNA: TGTGCCAGCAGCCCCCGACAGGGGATGAACACTGAAGCTTTCTTT

J gene: TRBJ2-7
CDR3 length: 20
V gene: TRBV4-1
clone size: -
D gene: -
CDR3 protein: CASSQEGAAATSGDLYEQYF
CDR3 DNA: TGCGCCAGCAGCCAAGAGGGGGCGGCTGCTACCTCCGGCGATTTATACGAGCAGTACTTC

J gene: TRBJ1-2
CDR3 length: 17
V gene: TRBV7-8
clone size: -
D gene: TRBD1
CDR3 protein: CASSLSTGGVLAFGYTF
CDR3 DNA: TGTGCCAGCAGCTTAAGTACAGGGGGTGTCTTGGCCTTTGGCTACACCTTC

J gene: TRBJ2-1
CDR3 length: 14
V gene: TRBV6-5
clone size: -
D gene: -
CDR3 protein: CASSYGRGAGEQFF
CDR3 DNA: TGTGCCAGCAGTTACGGCAGGGGGGCGGGTGAGCAGTTCTTC

J gene: TRBJ2-2
CDR3 length: 16
V gene: TRBV6-5
clone size: few
D gene: -
CDR3 protein: CASSSLQFSNTGELFF
CDR3 DNA: TGTGCCAGCAGTTCGTTACAGTTCTCGAACACCGGGGAGCTGTTTTTT

J gene: TRBJ1-3
CDR3 length: 18
V gene: TRBV5-1
clone size: -
D gene: -
CDR3 protein: CASSKRRLEGPLENTIYF
CDR3 DNA: TGCGCCAGCAGCAAACGGCGGTTGGAAGGTCCACTGGAAAACACCATATATTTT

J gene: TRBJ1-1
CDR3 length: 14
V gene: TRBV6-5
clone size: -
D gene: -
CDR3 protein: CASSYSTLGSEAFF
CDR3 DNA: TGTGCCAGCAGTTACTCTACTTTGGGGAGTGAAGCTTTCTTT

J gene: TRBJ2-2
CDR3 length: 14
V gene: TRBV29-1
clone size: -
D gene: TRBD1
CDR3 protein: CSGRTGTSTGELFF
CDR3 DNA: TGCAGCGGTCGGACAGGGACAAGCACCGGGGAGCTGTTTTTT

J gene: TRBJ2-7
CDR3 length: 12
V gene: TRBV7-3
clone size: -
D gene: TRBD2
CDR3 protein: CASSSGGGRQYF
CDR3 DNA: TGTGCCAGCAGCTCTGGGGGAGGGCGGCAGTACTTC

J gene: TRBJ1-5
CDR3 length: 13
V gene: TRBV6-1
clone size: few
D gene: -
CDR3 protein: CASSESNYQPQHF
CDR3 DNA: TGTGCCAGCAGTGAAAGTAACTACCAGCCCCAGCATTTT

J gene: TRBJ2-7
CDR3 length: 14
V gene: TRBV9
clone size: -
D gene: -
CDR3 protein: CASSVVPGINEQYF
CDR3 DNA: TGTGCCAGCAGCGTAGTTCCGGGAATTAACGAGCAGTACTTC

J gene: TRBJ1-3
CDR3 length: 16
V gene: TRBV6-1
clone size: -
D gene: -
CDR3 protein: CASSEGARGSGNTIYF
CDR3 DNA: TGTGCCAGCAGTGAAGGGGCTAGGGGCTCTGGAAACACCATATATTTT

J gene: TRBJ2-6
CDR3 length: 15
V gene: TRBV6-5
clone size: -
D gene: TRBD1
CDR3 protein: CASSITGDGANVLTF
CDR3 DNA: TGTGCCAGCAGCATCACAGGGGATGGGGCCAACGTCCTGACTTTC

J gene: TRBJ2-7
CDR3 length: 14
V gene: TRBV18
clone size: -
D gene: -
CDR3 protein: CASSPRGNQDEQYF
CDR3 DNA: TGTGCCAGCTCACCACGTGGAAATCAGGACGAGCAGTACTTC

J gene: TRBJ2-5
CDR3 length: 15
V gene: TRBV7-6
clone size: -
D gene: TRBD2
CDR3 protein: CASSIRLAGGETQYF
CDR3 DNA: TGTGCCAGCAGCATACGACTAGCGGGGGGGGAGACCCAGTACTTC

J gene: TRBJ2-7
CDR3 length: 14
V gene: TRBV6-5
clone size: -
D gene: -
CDR3 protein: CASSYEVGGYEQYF
CDR3 DNA: TGTGCCAGCAGTTACGAAGTTGGCGGTTACGAGCAGTACTTC

J gene: TRBJ2-7
CDR3 length: 14
V gene: TRBV21-1
clone size: -
D gene: -
CDR3 protein: CASSRHLTTYEQYF
CDR3 DNA: TGTGCCAGCAGCAGACACTTAACAACCTACGAGCAGTACTTC

J gene: TRBJ1-5
CDR3 length: 16
V gene: TRBV2
clone size: -
D gene: TRBD1
CDR3 protein: CASSARDRGLGQPQHF
CDR3 DNA: TGTGCCAGCAGTGCCCGGGACAGGGGGTTGGGTCAGCCCCAGCATTTT

J gene: TRBJ2-7
CDR3 length: 13
V gene: TRBV7-2
clone size: -
D gene: -
CDR3 protein: CASSLTGFYEQYF
CDR3 DNA: TGTGCCAGCAGCTTAACAGGGTTCTACGAGCAGTACTTC

J gene: TRBJ2-2
CDR3 length: 13
V gene: TRBV19
clone size: -
D gene: -
CDR3 protein: CASSIKGAGELFF
CDR3 DNA: TGTGCCAGTAGTATTAAGGGGGCCGGGGAGCTGTTTTTT

J gene: TRBJ1-2
CDR3 length: 15
V gene: TRBV5-1
clone size: -
D gene: -
CDR3 protein: CASSAIQARGGGYTF
CDR3 DNA: TGCGCCAGCAGCGCCATACAGGCCCGGGGAGGGGGCTACACCTTC

J gene: TRBJ1-1
CDR3 length: 14
V gene: TRBV5-4
clone size: -
D gene: TRBD1
CDR3 protein: CASSLRQGTAEAFF
CDR3 DNA: TGTGCCAGCAGCCTCCGACAGGGAACGGCTGAAGCTTTCTTT